A selection of T cell receptor beta chains follows, all from one sample in a study of blood T cells in healthy people across ages. TCRdb independently ran MiXCR on the 5' RACE reads; one entry per CDR3 protein. The sample holds more than 1,400,000 distinct CDR3 sequences, roughly 40% seen once. Sequencing was done on a sample of blood. These receptors all come from a woman younger than 30 in good health. CDR3s include the opening cysteine and the closing phenylalanine or tryptophan. The D gene is left open where the match is weak. Clone size is given for some rows only: seen once, a few or many times, or a class if the clone is expanded.

clone_size	v_call	j_call	d_call	cdr3_nt	cdr3_aa
.	TRBV24-1	TRBJ2-7	.	TGTGCCACCAGTGATTTGTTTAGTAGCTACGAGCAGTACTTC	CATSDLFSSYEQYF
once	TRBV12-3/TRBV12-4	TRBJ1-2	.	TGTGCCAGCAGCCACGGGTTGTGGCTAGGTGGCTACACCTTC	CASSHGLWLGGYTF
.	TRBV4-2	TRBJ2-7	TRBD1	TGTGCCAGCAGCCAACCCGGGACAGGGGGACTCGATGAGCAGTACTTC	CASSQPGTGGLDEQYF
few	TRBV5-1	TRBJ2-7	.	TGCGCCAGCAGCTTGTTGGGCGCCACTTACGAGCAGTACTTC	CASSLLGATYEQYF
.	TRBV3-1	TRBJ1-2	.	TGTGCCAGCAGCCAGGGGACACCAAACTATGGCTACACCTTC	CASSQGTPNYGYTF
.	TRBV24-1	TRBJ2-2	.	TGTGCCACCGCGGACGGCGGATATAGCACCGGGGAGCTGTTTTTT	CATADGGYSTGELFF
.	TRBV3-1	TRBJ1-2	.	TGTGCCAGCAGCCAAGACCCAGGACTTTTCTATGGCTACACCTTC	CASSQDPGLFYGYTF
.	TRBV30	TRBJ2-2	.	TGTGCCTCAAAGAGGGACACCGGGGAGCTGTTTTTT	CASKRDTGELFF
.	TRBV15	TRBJ1-6	.	TGTGCCACCAGCAGAGACAGAGCGTCGGGAGGTTCACCCCTCCACTTT	CATSRDRASGGSPLHF
few	TRBV18	TRBJ2-7	.	TGTGCCAGCTCACTAGGGACGGTTAGCTCCTACGAGCAGTACTTC	CASSLGTVSSYEQYF
.	TRBV5-1	TRBJ1-1	TRBD1	TGCGCCAGCACTGCTCCCGGGACAGGGTACAAGAACACTGAAGCTTTCTTT	CASTAPGTGYKNTEAFF
few	TRBV20-1	TRBJ2-1	.	TGCAGTGCCGTCTCCTACGCGTCGTTCTCCTACAATGAGCAGTTCTTC	CSAVSYASFSYNEQFF
few	TRBV25-1	TRBJ2-1	.	TGTGCCAGCAGTGAATCACCGGGGGACCGAAGAAATGAGCAGTTCTTC	CASSESPGDRRNEQFF
.	TRBV20-1	TRBJ2-3	TRBD2	TGCAGTGCTAGAGATCTGCGGGAGGGCCCAGATACGCAGTATTTT	CSARDLREGPDTQYF
few	TRBV12-5	TRBJ1-2	.	TGTGCTAGTGGTGTCGGAGCCGCTTATGGCTACACCTTC	CASGVGAAYGYTF
few	TRBV30	TRBJ1-2	.	TGTGCCTGGAATACCTACAGAAACTACACCTTC	CAWNTYRNYTF
.	TRBV2	TRBJ2-1	.	TGTGCCAGCAGTGAGTGGGGACGTGAGCAGTTCTTC	CASSEWGREQFF
.	TRBV12-3/TRBV12-4	TRBJ1-2	.	TGTGCCAGCAGCCTCTCGCTACAGGGATTGCACTATGGCTACACCTTC	CASSLSLQGLHYGYTF
.	TRBV7-9	TRBJ2-7	.	TGTGCCAGCAGCTACGGGACTCCAACCTACGAGCAGTACTTC	CASSYGTPTYEQYF
few	TRBV27	TRBJ2-7	TRBD1	TGTGCCAGCGGGGGCCGGGACAGGGACTACGAGCAGTACTTC	CASGGRDRDYEQYF
.	TRBV7-9	TRBJ2-1	TRBD2	TGTGCCAGCAGCTTACCCAGGGAGGGGTGGAGCGGGGGATTTCCCGATGAGCAGTTCTTC	CASSLPREGWSGGFPDEQFF
.	TRBV20-1	TRBJ1-2	.	TGCAGTGCTCCCGGGACAACTGGCTACACCTTC	CSAPGTTGYTF
.	TRBV11-2	TRBJ1-2	.	TGTGCCAGCAGCTTCACCTCATCGTTCTATGGCTACACCTTC	CASSFTSSFYGYTF
.	TRBV27	TRBJ1-2	.	TGTGCCAGCAGCTCCCTCAGTGGTCTTGACTACACCTTC	CASSSLSGLDYTF
few	TRBV5-1	TRBJ2-4	TRBD1	TGCGCCAGCAGCTTGGAGAAAGGGGGCCGGGTTGGAGACATTCAGTACTTC	CASSLEKGGRVGDIQYF
.	TRBV9	TRBJ2-7	.	TGTGCCAGCAGCGTACAGGGCCACCCTACCTACGAGCAGTACTTC	CASSVQGHPTYEQYF
few	TRBV5-1	TRBJ1-2	.	TGCGCCAGCAGCAGGGACGTTGGGGACGCTGGCTACACCTTC	CASSRDVGDAGYTF
many	TRBV18	TRBJ2-7	.	TGCGCCAGCAGCCCCCAGGGAAGCTCCTACGAGCAGTACTTC	CASSPQGSSYEQYF
once	TRBV20-1	TRBJ2-1	.	TGCAGTGCTGGCGCACTAGCAGACAATGAGCAGTTCTTC	CSAGALADNEQFF
.	TRBV6-1	TRBJ2-2	TRBD1	TGTGCCAGCATGGCCGGGACAGGGGACACCGGGGAGCTGTTTTTT	CASMAGTGDTGELFF
few	TRBV27	TRBJ2-7	.	TGTGCCAGCAGGGGGCTTTACTACGAGCAGTACTTC	CASRGLYYEQYF
many	TRBV6-5	TRBJ2-1	TRBD1	TGTGCCAGCAGTTACTCCGGGACAGGGCCCCCTTACCTCCCCAATGAGCAGTTCTTC	CASSYSGTGPPYLPNEQFF
.	TRBV10-3	TRBJ2-7	.	TGTGCCGGCTCAAATGGTGGACGGCTCGACGAGCAGTACTTC	CAGSNGGRLDEQYF